This T cell receptor beta chain was found in a study of blood T cell repertoires in COVID-19. Looking at the study overall: PBMCs, B-cell-depleted T cells, or T cells were the source of the cDNA or gDNA that made up the material.

The CDR3 runs to 14 residues. V lost 8 bases and J 0 bases, leaving 8 bases between the germline ends. Germline V CDR1 and CDR2: SNHLY, FYNNEI. The data were produced by immunoSEQ multiplex PCR, yet TCRdb's version contains in-frame clones alone and is incomplete. The sample consists of 93,000 or so clones, roughly 82% of them appearing once. The origin of this receptor is a human donor in a cohort sampled during active COVID-19. The sequenced material came from peripheral blood. This chain joins TRBV2 and TRBJ2-6, with D unclear. CDR3 nucleotide sequence: TGTGCCAGCGTAGAGGCCTCTGGGGCCAACGTCCTGACTTTC. Amino acid sequence: CASVEASGANVLTF.